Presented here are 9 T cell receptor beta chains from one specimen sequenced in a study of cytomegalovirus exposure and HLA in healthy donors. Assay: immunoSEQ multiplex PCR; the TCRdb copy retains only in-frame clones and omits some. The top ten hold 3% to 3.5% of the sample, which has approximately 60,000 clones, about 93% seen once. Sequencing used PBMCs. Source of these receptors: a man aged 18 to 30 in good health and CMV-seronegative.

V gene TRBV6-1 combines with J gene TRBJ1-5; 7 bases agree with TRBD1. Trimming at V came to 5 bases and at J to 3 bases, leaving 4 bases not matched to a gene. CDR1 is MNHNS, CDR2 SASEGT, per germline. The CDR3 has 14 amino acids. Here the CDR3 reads CASSRTGANQPQHF. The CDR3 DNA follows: TGTGCCAGCAGTAGGACAGGAGCCAATCAGCCCCAGCATTTT.

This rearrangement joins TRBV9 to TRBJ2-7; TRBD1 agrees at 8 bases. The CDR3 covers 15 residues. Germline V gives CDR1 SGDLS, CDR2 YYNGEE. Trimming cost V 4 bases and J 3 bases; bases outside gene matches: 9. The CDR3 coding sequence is TGTGCCAGCAGCCCAAGGGACAGGATAAACTACGAGCAGTACTTC. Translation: CASSPRDRINYEQYF.

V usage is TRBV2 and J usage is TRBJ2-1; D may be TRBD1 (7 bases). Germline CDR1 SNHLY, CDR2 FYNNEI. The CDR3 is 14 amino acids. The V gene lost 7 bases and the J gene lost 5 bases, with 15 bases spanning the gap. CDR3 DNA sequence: TGTGCCAGCAAAGGGCAGGGGGGCCACAATGAGCAGTTCTTC. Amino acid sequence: CASKGQGGHNEQFF.

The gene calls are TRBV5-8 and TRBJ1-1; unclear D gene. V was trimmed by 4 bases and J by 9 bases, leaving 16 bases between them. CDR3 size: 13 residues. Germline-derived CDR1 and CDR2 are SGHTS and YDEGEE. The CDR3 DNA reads TGTGCCAGCAGCGTGTGGGGAGGCCGTAAAGCTTTCTTT. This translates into CASSVWGGRKAFF.

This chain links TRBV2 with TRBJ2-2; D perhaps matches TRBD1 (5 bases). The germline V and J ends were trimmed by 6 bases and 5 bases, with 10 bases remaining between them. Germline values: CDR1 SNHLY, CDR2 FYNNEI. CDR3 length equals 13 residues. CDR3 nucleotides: TGTGCCAGCAGGTCCAGGGAAACCGGGGAGCTGTTTTTT. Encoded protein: CASRSRETGELFF.

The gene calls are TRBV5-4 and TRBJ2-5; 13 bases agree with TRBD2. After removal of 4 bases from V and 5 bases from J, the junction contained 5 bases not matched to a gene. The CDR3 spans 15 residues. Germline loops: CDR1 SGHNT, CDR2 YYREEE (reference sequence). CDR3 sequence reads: CASSVRLAGGETQYF. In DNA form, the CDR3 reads TGTGCCAGCAGCGTAAGACTAGCGGGAGGTGAGACCCAGTACTTC.

For the CDR3, the DNA is TGCAGCGTTGTTGGGGGGGGGAGCTACACCTTC. Protein sequence: CSVVGGGSYTF. The J gene is TRBJ1-2, the V gene TRBV29-1, with D perhaps TRBD1 (5 bases). Germline V CDR1 and CDR2: SQVTM, ANQGSEA. Trimming removed 4 bases at V and 9 bases at J, with 12 bases between. This CDR3 has 11 residues.

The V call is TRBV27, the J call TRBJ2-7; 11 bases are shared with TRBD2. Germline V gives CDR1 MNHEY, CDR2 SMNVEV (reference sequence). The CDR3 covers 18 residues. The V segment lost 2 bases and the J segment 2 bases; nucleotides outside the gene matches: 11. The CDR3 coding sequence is TGTGCCAGCAGTTTAAGTAGCGGGAGGGCCCCTGGACCCTACGAGCAGTACTTC. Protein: CASSLSSGRAPGPYEQYF.

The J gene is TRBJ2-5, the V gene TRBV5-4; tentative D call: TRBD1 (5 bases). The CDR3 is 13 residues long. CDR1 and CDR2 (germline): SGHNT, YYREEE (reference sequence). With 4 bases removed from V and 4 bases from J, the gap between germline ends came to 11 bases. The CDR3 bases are TGTGCCAGCAGCCCCCCCCAGGGAGAGACCCAGTACTTC. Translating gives CASSPPQGETQYF.